This T cell receptor (beta chain) was obtained from a study of T cell responses to AZD1222 COVID-19 vaccine. The protocol was immunoSEQ multiplex PCR, while the TCRdb copy is restricted to in-frame clones and leaves out a portion. The table lists fewer than 120,000 clones, about 94% of them singletons, with 2.9% in the top ten. With 6 bases removed from V and 7 bases from J, the gap between germline ends came to 10 bases. CDR3 length: 11 residues. Per the germline V gene, CDR1 is MNHEY and CDR2 is SVGEGT. This clone is a singleton in its sample. This chain joins TRBV6-2 or TRBV6-3 and TRBJ2-7, with D perhaps TRBD1 (6 bases). The sample consisted of peripheral blood, taken 28 days after the second AZD1222 dose. This receptor was identified in an adult who received the AZD1222 COVID-19 vaccine. The CDR3 region has the DNA TGTGCCAGCAGCCAGGGGCGAGAGCAGTACTTC. Translated, it gives CASSQGREQYF.